These T cell receptor beta chains were read from a single sample in a study of cytomegalovirus exposure and HLA in healthy donors. TCRdb's table, derived via immunoSEQ multiplex PCR, lists solely in-frame clones and lacks some. The sample gives fewer than 200,000 clones, 65% to 85% of which show up once; approximately 2.4% is in the top ten. The source material was PBMCs. The receptors here all came from a woman aged 40 to 50 in good health and CMV-seropositive. CDR3s include the opening cysteine and the closing phenylalanine or tryptophan. The D gene is left open where the match is weak. The listing skips clone size in some rows; elsewhere it reads once, few, many or a size class.

J gene: TRBJ1-1
D gene: TRBD1
clone size: -
V gene: TRBV7-2
CDR3 DNA: TGTGCCAGCAGCTTAGGGGGGACAGGGGGATTGACTGAAGCTTTCTTT
CDR3 protein: CASSLGGTGGLTEAFF

J gene: TRBJ2-3
D gene: TRBD1
clone size: -
V gene: TRBV5-1
CDR3 DNA: TGCGCCAGCAGTCCCGGGACAGGGGGCGGGAGGATGGATACGCAGTATTTT
CDR3 protein: CASSPGTGGGRMDTQYF

J gene: TRBJ1-1
D gene: TRBD1
clone size: once
V gene: TRBV7-9
CDR3 DNA: TGTGCCAGCAGCTTAAGGGGGGGACAGGGTACGAACACTGAAGCTTTCTTT
CDR3 protein: CASSLRGGQGTNTEAFF

J gene: TRBJ1-1
D gene: TRBD1
clone size: -
V gene: TRBV4-1
CDR3 DNA: TGCGCCAGCAGCCAAAGGACAGGGAACACTGAAGCTTTCTTT
CDR3 protein: CASSQRTGNTEAFF

J gene: TRBJ2-1
D gene: TRBD1
clone size: -
V gene: TRBV5-4
CDR3 DNA: TGTGCCAGCAGCGATTTTAGGACAGGGGGCAATGAGCAGTTCTTC
CDR3 protein: CASSDFRTGGNEQFF

J gene: TRBJ2-7
D gene: TRBD2
clone size: few
V gene: TRBV27
CDR3 DNA: TGTGCCAGCAGTACAACTAGCGTTCCTTACGAGCAGTACTTC
CDR3 protein: CASSTTSVPYEQYF

J gene: TRBJ2-1
D gene: -
clone size: few
V gene: TRBV7-2
CDR3 DNA: TGTGCCAGCAGAATGGACAGAGACATTTACAATGAGCAGTTCTTC
CDR3 protein: CASRMDRDIYNEQFF

J gene: TRBJ2-1
D gene: -
clone size: once
V gene: TRBV2
CDR3 DNA: TGTGCCAGCGGGGCTGAGGCGGGAAGCTCCAATGAGCAGTTCTTC
CDR3 protein: CASGAEAGSSNEQFF

J gene: TRBJ1-5
D gene: -
clone size: -
V gene: TRBV7-2
CDR3 DNA: TGTGCCAGCAGCTCAACCACCTTTAGTCAGCCCCAGCATTTT
CDR3 protein: CASSSTTFSQPQHF

J gene: TRBJ1-1
D gene: TRBD1
clone size: -
V gene: TRBV6-5
CDR3 DNA: TGTGCCAGCAGGGGTCTTGGACAGGGGAAAACTGAAGCTTTCTTT
CDR3 protein: CASRGLGQGKTEAFF

J gene: TRBJ2-5
D gene: TRBD2
clone size: -
V gene: TRBV7-2
CDR3 DNA: TGTGCCAGCAGTCCAGCGGGGGCGGGGGAGACCCAGTACTTC
CDR3 protein: CASSPAGAGETQYF

J gene: TRBJ2-1
D gene: -
clone size: once
V gene: TRBV30
CDR3 DNA: TGTGCCTGCACAGAAATTGTTTACAATGAGCAGTTCTTC
CDR3 protein: CACTEIVYNEQFF

J gene: TRBJ1-5
D gene: -
clone size: few
V gene: TRBV29-1
CDR3 DNA: TGCAGCGTTGAAGGGACAGCAAATCAGCCCCAGCATTTT
CDR3 protein: CSVEGTANQPQHF

J gene: TRBJ2-5
D gene: TRBD2
clone size: -
V gene: TRBV7-9
CDR3 DNA: TGTGCCAGCAGCTCCAAACGGACTAGCGGGAGTTCGGAGACCCAGTACTTC
CDR3 protein: CASSSKRTSGSSETQYF

J gene: TRBJ2-3
D gene: -
clone size: -
V gene: TRBV7-9
CDR3 DNA: TGTGCCAGCAGCTTAAGAAATCCAAGCTCTGATACGCAGTATTTT
CDR3 protein: CASSLRNPSSDTQYF

J gene: TRBJ2-1
D gene: TRBD1
clone size: -
V gene: TRBV27
CDR3 DNA: TGTGCCAGCAGTGTACAGGGGCCAAGTGAGCAGTTCTTC
CDR3 protein: CASSVQGPSEQFF

J gene: TRBJ2-7
D gene: TRBD1
clone size: -
V gene: TRBV6-6
CDR3 DNA: TGTGCCAGCAGGGGGGACAGTGCCTACGAGCAGTACTTC
CDR3 protein: CASRGDSAYEQYF

J gene: TRBJ1-2
D gene: TRBD1
clone size: -
V gene: TRBV14
CDR3 DNA: TGTGCCAGCAGCCAAGGTCTATCGACAGGGCGGAGTCCCACCTTC
CDR3 protein: CASSQGLSTGRSPTF

J gene: TRBJ1-4
D gene: -
clone size: -
V gene: TRBV7-9
CDR3 DNA: TGTGCCAGCAGCCCCCGGACAGCTAATGAAAAACTGTTTTTT
CDR3 protein: CASSPRTANEKLFF

J gene: TRBJ2-1
D gene: -
clone size: -
V gene: TRBV11-2
CDR3 DNA: TGTGCCAGCAGCTTAGAAGGGACTGCCTACAATGAGCAGTTCTTC
CDR3 protein: CASSLEGTAYNEQFF

J gene: TRBJ2-7
D gene: -
clone size: few
V gene: TRBV18
CDR3 DNA: TGTGCCAGCTCATCAGACAGGGGAGGGGAGCAGTACTTC
CDR3 protein: CASSSDRGGEQYF

J gene: TRBJ1-2
D gene: TRBD1
clone size: -
V gene: TRBV5-1
CDR3 DNA: TGCGCCAGCAGCTTGGAGACAGGGAGTAACTATGGCTACACCTTC
CDR3 protein: CASSLETGSNYGYTF

J gene: TRBJ1-2
D gene: -
clone size: -
V gene: TRBV2
CDR3 DNA: TGTGCCAGCAAGGTCCGGGGCTATGGCTACACCTTC
CDR3 protein: CASKVRGYGYTF

J gene: TRBJ2-3
D gene: TRBD2
clone size: -
V gene: TRBV7-2
CDR3 DNA: TGTGCCAGCAGCTCAACCGGGACTACCACAGATACGCAGTATTTT
CDR3 protein: CASSSTGTTTDTQYF

J gene: TRBJ2-2
D gene: TRBD2
clone size: -
V gene: TRBV7-9
CDR3 DNA: TGTGCCAGCAGCCGCGGGACTAGCAACACCGGGGAGCTGTTTTTT
CDR3 protein: CASSRGTSNTGELFF

J gene: TRBJ2-6
D gene: -
clone size: few
V gene: TRBV18
CDR3 DNA: TGTGCCAGCTCCCAACAGACCTCTGGGGCCAACGTCCTGACTTTC
CDR3 protein: CASSQQTSGANVLTF

J gene: TRBJ2-5
D gene: -
clone size: -
V gene: TRBV19
CDR3 DNA: TGTGCCAGTCGGGGCGCGGGGGCGCAATTGACCCAGTACTTC
CDR3 protein: CASRGAGAQLTQYF

J gene: TRBJ1-2
D gene: TRBD1
clone size: few
V gene: TRBV4-3
CDR3 DNA: TGCGCCAGCAGCGCCCAATTGACAGGGTCTCATGGCTACACCTTC
CDR3 protein: CASSAQLTGSHGYTF

J gene: TRBJ2-1
D gene: TRBD1
clone size: -
V gene: TRBV6-6
CDR3 DNA: TGTGCCAGCAGTTCCCGACAGGGCGATGAGCAGTTCTTC
CDR3 protein: CASSSRQGDEQFF

J gene: TRBJ2-1
D gene: TRBD2
clone size: -
V gene: TRBV10-1
CDR3 DNA: TGCGCCAGCCAGCGGGGGAACACGGCAAATGAGCAGTTCTTC
CDR3 protein: CASQRGNTANEQFF

J gene: TRBJ2-3
D gene: -
clone size: -
V gene: TRBV7-9
CDR3 DNA: TGTGCCAGCAGCTTAGCGGACAGTTCGGATACGCAGTATTTT
CDR3 protein: CASSLADSSDTQYF

J gene: TRBJ2-7
D gene: TRBD2
clone size: -
V gene: TRBV5-4
CDR3 DNA: TGTGCCAGCAGCTTGGACGCCCCCTTGGCTAGCGGGAGGCAGGAGCAGTACTTC
CDR3 protein: CASSLDAPLASGRQEQYF

J gene: TRBJ1-2
D gene: TRBD1
clone size: few
V gene: TRBV10-2
CDR3 DNA: TGCGCCAGCAGTCTACAGGGGCGAGGCTACACCTTC
CDR3 protein: CASSLQGRGYTF

J gene: TRBJ2-1
D gene: -
clone size: -
V gene: TRBV12-2
CDR3 DNA: TGTGCAAGTCGCCTACTTTACAATGAGCAGTTCTTC
CDR3 protein: CASRLLYNEQFF

J gene: TRBJ2-7
D gene: -
clone size: -
V gene: TRBV2
CDR3 DNA: TGTGCCAGCCTGGGGAACGGGAGAAGCTCCTACGAGCAGTACTTC
CDR3 protein: CASLGNGRSSYEQYF

J gene: TRBJ2-1
D gene: TRBD1
clone size: -
V gene: TRBV30
CDR3 DNA: TGTGCCTGGAGGGGACAGGGGGTAAATGAGCAGTTCTTC
CDR3 protein: CAWRGQGVNEQFF

J gene: TRBJ2-7
D gene: TRBD1
clone size: -
V gene: TRBV27
CDR3 DNA: TGTGCCATCCTCCCCGGGACAGGGAATACCTACGAGCAGTACTTC
CDR3 protein: CAILPGTGNTYEQYF